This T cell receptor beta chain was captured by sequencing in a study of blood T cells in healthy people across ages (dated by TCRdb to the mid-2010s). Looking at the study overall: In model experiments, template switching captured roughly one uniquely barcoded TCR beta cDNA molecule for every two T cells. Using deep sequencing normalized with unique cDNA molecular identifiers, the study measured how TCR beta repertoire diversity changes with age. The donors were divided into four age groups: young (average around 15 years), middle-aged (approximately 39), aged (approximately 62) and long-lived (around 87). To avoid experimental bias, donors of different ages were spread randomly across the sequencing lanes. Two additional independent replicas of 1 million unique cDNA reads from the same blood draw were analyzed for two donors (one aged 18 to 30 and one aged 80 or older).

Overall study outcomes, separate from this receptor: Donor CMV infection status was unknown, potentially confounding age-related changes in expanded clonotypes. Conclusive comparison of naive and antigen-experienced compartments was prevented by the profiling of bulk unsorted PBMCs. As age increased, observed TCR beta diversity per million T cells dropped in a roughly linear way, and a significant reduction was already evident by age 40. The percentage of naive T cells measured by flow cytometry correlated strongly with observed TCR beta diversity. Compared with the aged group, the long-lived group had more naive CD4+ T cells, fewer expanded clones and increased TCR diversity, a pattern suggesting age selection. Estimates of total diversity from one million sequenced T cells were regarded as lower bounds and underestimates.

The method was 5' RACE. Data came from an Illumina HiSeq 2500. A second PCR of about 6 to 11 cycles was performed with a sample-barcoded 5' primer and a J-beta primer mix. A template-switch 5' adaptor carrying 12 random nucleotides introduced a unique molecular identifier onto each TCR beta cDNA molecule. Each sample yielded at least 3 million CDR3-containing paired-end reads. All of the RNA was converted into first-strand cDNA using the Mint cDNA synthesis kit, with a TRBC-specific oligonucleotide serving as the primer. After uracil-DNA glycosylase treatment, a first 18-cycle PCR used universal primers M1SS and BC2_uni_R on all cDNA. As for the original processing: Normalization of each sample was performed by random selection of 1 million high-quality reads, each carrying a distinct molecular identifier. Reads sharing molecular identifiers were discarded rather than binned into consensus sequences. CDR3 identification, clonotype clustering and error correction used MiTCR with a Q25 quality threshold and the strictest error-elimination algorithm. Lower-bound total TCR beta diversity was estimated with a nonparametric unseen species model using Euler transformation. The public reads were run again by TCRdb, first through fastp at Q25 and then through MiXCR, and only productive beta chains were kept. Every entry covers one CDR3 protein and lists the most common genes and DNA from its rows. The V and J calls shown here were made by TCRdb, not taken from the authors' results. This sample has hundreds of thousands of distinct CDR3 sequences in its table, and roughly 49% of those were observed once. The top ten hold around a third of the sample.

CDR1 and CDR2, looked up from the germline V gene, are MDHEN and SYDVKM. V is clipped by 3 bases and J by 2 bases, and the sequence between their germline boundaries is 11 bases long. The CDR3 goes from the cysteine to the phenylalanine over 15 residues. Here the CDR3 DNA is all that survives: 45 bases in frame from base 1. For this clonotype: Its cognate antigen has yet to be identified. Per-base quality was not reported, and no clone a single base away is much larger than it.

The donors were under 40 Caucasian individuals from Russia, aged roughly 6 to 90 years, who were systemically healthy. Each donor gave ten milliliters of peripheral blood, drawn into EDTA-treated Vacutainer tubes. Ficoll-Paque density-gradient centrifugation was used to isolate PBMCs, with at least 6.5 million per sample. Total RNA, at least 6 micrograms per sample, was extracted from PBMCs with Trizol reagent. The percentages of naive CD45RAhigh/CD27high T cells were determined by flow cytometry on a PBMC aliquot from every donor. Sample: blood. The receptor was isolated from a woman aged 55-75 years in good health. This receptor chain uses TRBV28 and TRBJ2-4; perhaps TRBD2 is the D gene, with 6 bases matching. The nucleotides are TGTGCCAGCAGTTTTGGAGGGTGGTCCAAAAACATTCAGTACTTC. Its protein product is CASSFGGWSKNIQYF. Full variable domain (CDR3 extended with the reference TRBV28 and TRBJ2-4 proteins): DVKVTQSSRYLVKRTGEKVFLECVQDMDHENMFWYRQDPGLGLRLIYFSYDVKMKEKGDIPEGYSVSREKKERFSLILESASTNQTSMYLCASSFGGWSKNIQYFGAGTRLSVL.